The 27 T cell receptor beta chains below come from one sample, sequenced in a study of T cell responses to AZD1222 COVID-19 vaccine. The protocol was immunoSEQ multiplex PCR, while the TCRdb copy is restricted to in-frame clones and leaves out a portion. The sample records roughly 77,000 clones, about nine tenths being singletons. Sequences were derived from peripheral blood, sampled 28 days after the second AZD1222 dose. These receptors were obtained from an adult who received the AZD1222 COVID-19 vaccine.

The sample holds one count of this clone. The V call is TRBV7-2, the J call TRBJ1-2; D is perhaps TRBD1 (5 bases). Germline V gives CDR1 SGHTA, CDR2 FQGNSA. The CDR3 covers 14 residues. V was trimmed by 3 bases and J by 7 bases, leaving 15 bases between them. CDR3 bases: TGTGCCAGCAGCTTCCAAACAGGAGCCTCTGGCTACACCTTC. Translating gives CASSFQTGASGYTF.

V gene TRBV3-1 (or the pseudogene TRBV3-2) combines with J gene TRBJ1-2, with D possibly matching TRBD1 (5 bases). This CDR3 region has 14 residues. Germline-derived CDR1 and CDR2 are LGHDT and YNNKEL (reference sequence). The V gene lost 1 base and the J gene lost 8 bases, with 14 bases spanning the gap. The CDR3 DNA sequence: TGTGCCAGCAGCCAAGGTAAAAGGGGTGGCGGCTACACCTTC. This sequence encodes CASSQGKRGGGYTF.

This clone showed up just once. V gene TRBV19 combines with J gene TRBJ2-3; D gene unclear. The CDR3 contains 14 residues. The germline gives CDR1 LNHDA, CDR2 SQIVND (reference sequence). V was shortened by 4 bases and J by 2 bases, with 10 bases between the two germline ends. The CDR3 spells CASSTNGHTDTQYF. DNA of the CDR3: TGTGCCAGTAGTACCAACGGTCACACAGATACGCAGTATTTT.

DNA of the CDR3: TGTGCCAGCAGCTCTTCGGACAGGGCGGCCGGGGAGCTGTTTTTT. It codes for CASSSSDRAAGELFF. This chain links TRBV7-6 with TRBJ2-2; 8 bases are a match to TRBD1. Germline assignment: CDR1 SGHVS and CDR2 FNYEAQ. The trim removed 4 bases at V and 6 bases at J, leaving 7 bases unmatched. The CDR3 is 15 amino acids. The full variable domain, rest sourced from reference TRBV7-6 and TRBJ2-2, is GAGVSQSPRYKVTKRGQDVALRCDPISGHVSLYWYRQALGQGPEFLTYFNYEAQQDKSGLPNDRFSAERPEGSISTLTIQRTEQRDSAMYRCASSSSDRAAGELFFGEGSRLTVL.

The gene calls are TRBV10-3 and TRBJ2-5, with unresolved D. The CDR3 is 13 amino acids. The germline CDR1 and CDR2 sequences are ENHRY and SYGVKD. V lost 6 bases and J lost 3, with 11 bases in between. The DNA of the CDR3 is TGTGCCATCAGCTTTACGGAGAAAGAGACCCAGTACTTC. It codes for CAISFTEKETQYF.

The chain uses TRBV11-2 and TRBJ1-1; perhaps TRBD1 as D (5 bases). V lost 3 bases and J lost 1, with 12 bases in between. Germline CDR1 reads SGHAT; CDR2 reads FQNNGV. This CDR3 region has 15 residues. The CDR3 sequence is CASSFTGGGNTEAFF. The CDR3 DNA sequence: TGTGCCAGCAGCTTCACCGGGGGGGGGAACACTGAAGCTTTCTTT.

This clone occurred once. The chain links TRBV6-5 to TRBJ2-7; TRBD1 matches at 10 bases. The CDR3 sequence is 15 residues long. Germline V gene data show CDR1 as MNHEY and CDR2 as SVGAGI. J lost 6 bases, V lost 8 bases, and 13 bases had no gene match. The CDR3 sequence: CASGRPGQGYREQYF. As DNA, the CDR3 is TGTGCCAGCGGCCGACCGGGACAGGGGTATCGCGAGCAGTACTTC.

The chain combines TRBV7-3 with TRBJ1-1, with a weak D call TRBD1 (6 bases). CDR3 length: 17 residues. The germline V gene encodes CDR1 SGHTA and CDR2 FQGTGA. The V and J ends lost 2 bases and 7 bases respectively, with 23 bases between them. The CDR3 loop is CASSLSQGLTGQGEAFF. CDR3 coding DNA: TGTGCCAGCAGCTTATCTCAAGGACTTACAGGGCAAGGTGAAGCTTTCTTT. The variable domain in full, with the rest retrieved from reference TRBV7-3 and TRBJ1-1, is GAGVSQTPSNKVTEKGKYVELRCDPISGHTALYWYRQSLGQGPEFLIYFQGTGAADDSGLPNDRFFAVRPEGSVSTLKIQRTERGDSAVYLCASSLSQGLTGQGEAFFGQGTRLTVV.

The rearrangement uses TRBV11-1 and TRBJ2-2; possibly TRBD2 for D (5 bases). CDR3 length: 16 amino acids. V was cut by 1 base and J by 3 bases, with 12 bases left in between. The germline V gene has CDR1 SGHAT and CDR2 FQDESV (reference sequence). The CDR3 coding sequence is TGTGCCAGCAGCTTAGGGGTACTAGAATACACCGGGGAGCTGTTTTTT. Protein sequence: CASSLGVLEYTGELFF.

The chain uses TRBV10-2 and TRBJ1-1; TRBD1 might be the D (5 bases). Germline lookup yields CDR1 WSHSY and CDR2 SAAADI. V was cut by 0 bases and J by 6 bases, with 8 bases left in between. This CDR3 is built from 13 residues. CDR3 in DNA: TGCGCCAGCAGTGAGTCGACAGTCCCTGAAGCTTTCTTT. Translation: CASSESTVPEAFF.

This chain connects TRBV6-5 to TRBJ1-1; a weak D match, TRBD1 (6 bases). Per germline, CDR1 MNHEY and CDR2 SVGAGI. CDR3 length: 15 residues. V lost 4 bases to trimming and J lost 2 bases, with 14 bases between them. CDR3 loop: CASSLNRVSNTEAFF. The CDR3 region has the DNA TGTGCCAGCAGTTTAAACAGGGTTTCCAACACTGAAGCTTTCTTT.

The CDR3 DNA is TGTGCCAGCACAGTAGCTACGGGCTACGAGCAGTACTTC. This gives the protein CASTVATGYEQYF. This chain joins TRBV12-3 or TRBV12-4 and TRBJ2-7, with D uncertain. CDR3 length: 13 amino acids. Trimming removed 7 bases at V and 3 bases at J, with 13 bases between.

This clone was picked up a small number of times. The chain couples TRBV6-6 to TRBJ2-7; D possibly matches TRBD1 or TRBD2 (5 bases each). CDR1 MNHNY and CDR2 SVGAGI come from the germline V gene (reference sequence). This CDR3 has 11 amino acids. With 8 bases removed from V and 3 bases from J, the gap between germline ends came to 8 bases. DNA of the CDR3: TGTGCCAGCTGGGGGAACTACGAGCAGTACTTC. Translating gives CASWGNYEQYF.

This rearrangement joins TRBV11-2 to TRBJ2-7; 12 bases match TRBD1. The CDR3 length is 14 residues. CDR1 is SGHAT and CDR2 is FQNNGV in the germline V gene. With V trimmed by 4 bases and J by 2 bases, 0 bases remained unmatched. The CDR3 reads CASSWDRGPYEQYF. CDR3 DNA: TGTGCCAGCAGCTGGGACAGGGGGCCCTACGAGCAGTACTTC. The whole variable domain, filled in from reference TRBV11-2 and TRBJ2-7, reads EAGVAQSPRYKIIEKRQSVAFWCNPISGHATLYWYQQILGQGPKLLIQFQNNGVVDDSQLPKDRFSAERLKGVDSTLKIQPAKLEDSAVYLCASSWDRGPYEQYFGPGTRLTVT.

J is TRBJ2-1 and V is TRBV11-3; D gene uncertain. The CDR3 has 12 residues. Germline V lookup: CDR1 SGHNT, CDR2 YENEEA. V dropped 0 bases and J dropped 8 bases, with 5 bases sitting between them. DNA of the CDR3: TGTGCCAGCAGCTTAGAGGTCCATGAGCAGTTCTTC. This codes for CASSLEVHEQFF.

CDR3 nucleotide sequence: TGTGCCAGCAGCTTGGTCTTGGGACCAGAGAATTTCTACGAGCAGTACTTC. Amino acids: CASSLVLGPENFYEQYF. The chain recombines TRBV5-4 with TRBJ2-7; D is possibly TRBD1 or TRBD2 (5 bases each). Germline V lookup: CDR1 SGHNT, CDR2 YYREEE (reference sequence). Trimming took 0 bases from V and 3 from J, leaving 19 bases between them. The CDR3 loop spans 17 amino acids.

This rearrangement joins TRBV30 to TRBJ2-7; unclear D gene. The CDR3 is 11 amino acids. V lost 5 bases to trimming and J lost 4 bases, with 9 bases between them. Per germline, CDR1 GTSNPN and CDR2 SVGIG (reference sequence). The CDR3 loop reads CAWADGYEQYF. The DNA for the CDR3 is TGTGCCTGGGCCGACGGATACGAGCAGTACTTC.

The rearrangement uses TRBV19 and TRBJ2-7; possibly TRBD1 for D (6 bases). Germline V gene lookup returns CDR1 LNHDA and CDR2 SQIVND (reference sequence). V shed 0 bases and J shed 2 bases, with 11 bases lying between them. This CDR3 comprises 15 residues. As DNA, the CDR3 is TGTGCCAGTAGTATAGAAGGCAGGGGAACCTACGAGCAGTACTTC. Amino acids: CASSIEGRGTYEQYF.

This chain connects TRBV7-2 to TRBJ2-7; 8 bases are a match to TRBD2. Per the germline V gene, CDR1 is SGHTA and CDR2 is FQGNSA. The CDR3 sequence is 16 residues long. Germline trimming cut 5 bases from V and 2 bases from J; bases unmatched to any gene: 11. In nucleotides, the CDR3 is TGTGCCAGCAGCCTTATGCTCGGCGGGGGGACCTACGAGCAGTACTTC. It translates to CASSLMLGGGTYEQYF. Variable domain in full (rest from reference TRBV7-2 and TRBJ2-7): GAGVSQSPSNKVTEKGKDVELRCDPISGHTALYWYRQSLGQGLEFLIYFQGNSAPDKSGLPSDRFSAERTGGSVSTLTIQRTQQEDSAVYLCASSLMLGGGTYEQYFGPGTRLTVT.

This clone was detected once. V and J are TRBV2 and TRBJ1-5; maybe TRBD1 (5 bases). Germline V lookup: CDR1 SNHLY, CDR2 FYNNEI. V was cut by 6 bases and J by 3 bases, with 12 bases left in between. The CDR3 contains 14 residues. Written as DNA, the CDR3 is TGTGCCAGCAGATTACAGGTCCACAATCAGCCCCAGCATTTT. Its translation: CASRLQVHNQPQHF.

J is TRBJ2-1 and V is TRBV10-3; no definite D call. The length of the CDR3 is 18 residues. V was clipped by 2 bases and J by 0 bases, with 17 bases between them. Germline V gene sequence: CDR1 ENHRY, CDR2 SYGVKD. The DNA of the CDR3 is TGTGCCATCAGTGAGCCCCTCATGGAGACCAGCTCCTACAATGAGCAGTTCTTC. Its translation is CAISEPLMETSSYNEQFF.

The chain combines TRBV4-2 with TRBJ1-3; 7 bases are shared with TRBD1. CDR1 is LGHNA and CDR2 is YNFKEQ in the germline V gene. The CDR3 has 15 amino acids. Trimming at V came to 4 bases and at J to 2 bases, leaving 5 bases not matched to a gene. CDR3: CASSLQGWAGNTIYF. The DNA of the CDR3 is TGTGCCAGCAGCCTACAGGGGTGGGCTGGAAACACCATATATTTT.

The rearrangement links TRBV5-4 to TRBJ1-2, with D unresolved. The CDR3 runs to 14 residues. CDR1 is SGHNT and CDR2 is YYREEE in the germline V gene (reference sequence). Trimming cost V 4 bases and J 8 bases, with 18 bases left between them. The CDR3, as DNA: TGTGCCAGCAGCCCCGGCAGAAATACGGAGGGCTACACCTTC. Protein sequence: CASSPGRNTEGYTF. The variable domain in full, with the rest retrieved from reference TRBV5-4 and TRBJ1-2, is ETGVTQSPTHLIKTRGQQVTLRCSSQSGHNTVSWYQQALGQGPQFIFQYYREEENGRGNFPPRFSGLQFPNYSSELNVNALELDDSALYLCASSPGRNTEGYTFGSGTRLTVV.

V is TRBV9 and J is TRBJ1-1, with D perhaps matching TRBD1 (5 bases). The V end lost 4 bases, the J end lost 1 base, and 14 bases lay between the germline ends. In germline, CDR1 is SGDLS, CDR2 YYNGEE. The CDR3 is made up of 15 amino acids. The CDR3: CASSPQQAGNTEAFF. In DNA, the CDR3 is TGTGCCAGCAGCCCCCAACAGGCCGGGAACACTGAAGCTTTCTTT.

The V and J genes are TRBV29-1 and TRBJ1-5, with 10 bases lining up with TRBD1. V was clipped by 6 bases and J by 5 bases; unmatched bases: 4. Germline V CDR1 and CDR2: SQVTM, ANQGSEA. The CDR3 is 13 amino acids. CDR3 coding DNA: TGCAGCGTGTCGACAGGGGGCGATCAGCCCCAGCATTTT. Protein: CSVSTGGDQPQHF.

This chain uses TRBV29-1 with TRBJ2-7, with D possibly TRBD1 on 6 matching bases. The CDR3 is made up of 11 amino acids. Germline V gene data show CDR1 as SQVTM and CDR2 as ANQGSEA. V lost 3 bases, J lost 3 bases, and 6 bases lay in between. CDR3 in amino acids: CSVETGYEQYF. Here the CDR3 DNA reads TGCAGCGTTGAGACAGGCTACGAGCAGTACTTC.

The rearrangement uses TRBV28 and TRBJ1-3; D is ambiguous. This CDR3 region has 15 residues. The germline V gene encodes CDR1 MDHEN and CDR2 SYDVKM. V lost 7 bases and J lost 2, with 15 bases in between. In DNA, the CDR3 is TGTGCCAGCATTCACCCGGCGGTGGCTGGAAACACCATATATTTT. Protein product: CASIHPAVAGNTIYF.